This TCR beta chain was documented in a study of early stage breast cancer tumors. Overall study results and limits: Tumors had approximately 2.5-fold higher T cell density than normal breast. Commonly generated sequences made up most enriched TCRB sequences shared between patients.

In its sample, this clone was seen a few times. Its antigen remains unidentified. Some clones are missing from TCRdb's copy, which holds only in-frame ones; the method was immunoSEQ multiplex PCR. There are under 45,000 clones in the sample; about 78% occur only once, and around 6.7% lies in the top ten. V was clipped by 0 bases and J by 8 bases, with 20 bases between them. The CDR3 loop spans 16 amino acids. Germline V gives CDR1 SGHDT, CDR2 YYEEEE. V and J are TRBV5-6 and TRBJ1-2; D perhaps matches TRBD1 (6 bases). Input material: blood. The sequence derives from a person aged 45 to 59 with breast cancer. CDR3 coding DNA: TGTGCCAGCAGCTTGGTCGCACTGGGGGGGCGCTTGGGCTACACCTTC. It translates to CASSLVALGGRLGYTF. Using reference TRBV5-6 and TRBJ1-2 for the parts outside the CDR3, the full variable domain is DAGVTQSPTHLIKTRGQQVTLRCSPKSGHDTVSWYQQALGQGPQFIFQYYEEEERQRGNFPDRFSGHQFPNYSSELNVNALLLGDSALYLCASSLVALGGRLGYTFGSGTRLTVV.